These 23 T cell receptor beta chains originate from one sample sequenced in a study of blood T cell repertoires in COVID-19. Generated by immunoSEQ multiplex PCR, the TCRdb table keeps only in-frame clones and is missing some. The data contain over 45,000 clones, approximately 89% of them singletons. The sample taken for sequencing was peripheral blood. These TCRs come from a woman aged 80 or over with acute or convalescent COVID-19.

The chain recombines TRBV25-1 with TRBJ1-1; 7 positions agree with TRBD1. Germline CDR1 and CDR2: MGHDK and SYGVNS. The CDR3 is 15 residues long. Trimming removed 2 bases from V and 6 bases from J; junction bases left unmatched: 9. CDR3 amino acids: CASSEEGRGSPEAFF. In DNA form, the CDR3 reads TGTGCCAGCAGTGAAGAGGGCAGGGGGTCCCCTGAAGCTTTCTTT.

The gene calls are TRBV7-8 and TRBJ2-4; tentative D call: TRBD1 (8 bases). Trimming stripped 2 bases from V and 5 bases from J, with 10 bases between. Germline assignment: CDR1 SGHVS and CDR2 FQNEAQ. The CDR3 length is 14 residues. For the CDR3, the DNA is TGTGCCAGCAGCTTAACAGGGGGGGAAAACATTCAGTACTTC. The encoded protein is CASSLTGGENIQYF.

Points on this clone: The junction shows a germline mismatch at one end, possibly a read error. The J gene is TRBJ1-1, the V gene TRBV7-7; D is perhaps TRBD1 (6 bases). CDR3 length equals 13 residues. CDR1 SSHAT and CDR2 FNYEAQ come from the germline V gene (reference sequence). This CDR3 reads CASSYRVNTEAFF. As DNA, the CDR3 is TGTGCTAGCAGCTACAGGGTGAACACTGAAGCTTTCTTT.

The CDR3 coding sequence is TGTGCCACAGGGGTGGGATCCAACCAAGAGACCCAGTACTTC. This translates into CATGVGSNQETQYF. The J gene is TRBJ2-5, the V gene TRBV2, with a weak D call TRBD1 (6 bases). The CDR3 covers 14 residues. V was pared by 10 bases and J by 0 bases, with 15 bases between. CDR1 and CDR2 from the germline V gene are SNHLY and FYNNEI.

The rearrangement joins TRBV28 to TRBJ1-6; D is uncertain. The CDR3 loop spans 14 amino acids. V dropped 3 bases and J dropped 7 bases, with 10 bases sitting between them. Germline V gene sequence: CDR1 MDHEN, CDR2 SYDVKM. CDR3 sequence reads: CASSLAAGNSPLHF. The CDR3 DNA sequence: TGTGCCAGCAGTTTGGCGGCGGGCAATTCACCCCTCCACTTT.

A single count supports this clone. The chain combines TRBV12-3 or TRBV12-4 with TRBJ1-2; unclear D gene. The CDR3 has 12 amino acids. The V end was cut by 5 bases, the J end by 4 bases, with 8 bases between. The CDR3 sequence: CASSHGIYGYTF. CDR3 coding DNA: TGTGCCAGCAGTCACGGGATCTATGGCTACACCTTC.

This clone was observed a single time. The chain carries TRBV3-1 (or the pseudogene TRBV3-2) and TRBJ1-1, with TRBD1 matching over 8 bases. Germline CDR1 is LGHDT and CDR2 is YNNKEL (reference sequence). The CDR3 is 14 amino acids. V lost 1 base to trimming and J lost 7 bases; unmatched junction nucleotides: 5. The CDR3: CASSQANRGIEAFF. The CDR3 nucleotides are TGTGCCAGCAGCCAAGCCAACAGGGGGATTGAAGCTTTCTTT.

The chain couples TRBV2 to TRBJ2-3; 11 bases line up with TRBD2. V gave up 2 bases and J gave up 7 bases; unmatched junction bases: 14. The CDR3 totals 18 residues. Germline-derived CDR1 and CDR2 are SNHLY and FYNNEI. The CDR3 nucleotides are TGTGCCAGCAGTGAATTTCCCCAAACTAGCGGGGGATGGAATACGCAGTATTTT. Translation gives CASSEFPQTSGGWNTQYF.

The rearrangement joins TRBV6-5 to TRBJ1-1, with a possible D match to TRBD1 (6 bases). Trimming shortened V by 6 bases and J by 4 bases, and 12 bases separated the two germline ends. CDR1 is MNHEY and CDR2 is SVGAGI in the germline V gene. The CDR3 is made up of 13 amino acids. The CDR3 DNA follows: TGTGCCAGCAGCCCGAGGGGGGGCACTGAAGCTTTCTTT. Amino acids: CASSPRGGTEAFF.

The chain couples TRBV2 to TRBJ2-5; D gene ambiguous. Germline V gene sequence: CDR1 SNHLY, CDR2 FYNNEI. This CDR3 has 14 residues. V lost 4 bases, J lost 2 bases, and 11 bases lay in between. The CDR3 protein is CASSGGITQETQYF. CDR3 sequence (DNA): TGTGCCAGCAGTGGAGGAATAACTCAAGAGACCCAGTACTTC.

The chain couples TRBV19 to TRBJ2-1; no firm D call. CDR1 and CDR2 (germline): LNHDA, SQIVND (reference sequence). Trimming removed 4 bases at V and 10 bases at J, with 11 bases between. This CDR3 has 12 residues. CDR3 nucleotide sequence: TGTGCCAGTAGTACACGGGTCAAGGAGCAGTTCTTC. This translates into CASSTRVKEQFF.

The DNA for the CDR3 is TGTGCCAGCAGAGGGACAGGTACCAATCAGCCCCAGCATTTT. Its translation: CASRGTGTNQPQHF. The gene calls are TRBV2 and TRBJ1-5; 8 bases align to TRBD1. Trimming at V came to 6 bases and at J to 3 bases, leaving 4 bases not matched to a gene. Germline V gene data show CDR1 as SNHLY and CDR2 as FYNNEI. The CDR3 consists of 14 residues.

The table lists this clone with a count of one. The chain couples TRBV19 to TRBJ1-6, with D unresolved. Germline V gene sequence: CDR1 LNHDA, CDR2 SQIVND (reference sequence). The CDR3 runs to 13 residues. Trimming left V 5 bases short and J 13 bases short, with 15 bases between. CDR3 nucleotides: TGTGCCAGTAGTGCACAGTCGAGCAATCCCCTCCACTTT. Protein: CASSAQSSNPLHF.

This chain joins TRBV6-4 and TRBJ2-2; D is unresolved. The CDR3 length is 13 residues. V lost 4 bases and J lost 0, with 3 bases in between. CDR1 and CDR2 from the germline V gene are MRHNA and SNTAGT. The CDR3 sequence is CASSVTNTGELFF. The CDR3 DNA sequence: TGTGCCAGCAGTGTTACGAACACCGGGGAGCTGTTTTTT.

This clone is a singleton in its sample. J is TRBJ1-2 and V is TRBV3-1 (or the pseudogene TRBV3-2); D remains unclear. CDR3 size: 15 residues. The germline V and J ends were trimmed by 2 bases and 2 bases, with 12 bases remaining between them. Germline-derived CDR1 and CDR2 are LGHDT and YNNKEL (reference sequence). CDR3 sequence: CASSQQALLNYGYTF. CDR3 coding DNA: TGTGCCAGCAGCCAACAGGCCCTCCTCAACTATGGCTACACCTTC.

This chain uses TRBV7-9 with TRBJ1-3; TRBD1 aligns across 7 bases. Germline V lookup: CDR1 SEHNR, CDR2 FQNEAQ (reference sequence). The CDR3 sequence is 14 residues long. Losses at the gene ends were 4 bases for V and 4 bases for J; bases not matched to a gene: 4. This CDR3 is CASSSQQGGNTIYF. The CDR3 bases are TGTGCCAGCAGCTCACAACAGGGGGGAAACACCATATATTTT.

This chain connects TRBV11-1 to TRBJ1-2, with 7 bases matching TRBD1. The ends lost 5 bases at V and 8 bases at J; junction bases unmatched: 14. CDR1 SGHAT and CDR2 FQDESV come from the germline V gene (reference sequence). This CDR3 is built from 15 residues. The DNA of the CDR3 is TGTGCCAGCAGCGCACAACCAGACAGGGTGAGGGGCTACACCTTC. Residues: CASSAQPDRVRGYTF.

The chain links TRBV11-2 to TRBJ2-2; possible D gene TRBD2, 5 bases. CDR3 length: 13 amino acids. Germline CDR1 is SGHAT and CDR2 is FQNNGV. V was shortened by 8 bases and J by 2 bases, with 9 bases between the two germline ends. The CDR3: CASGGLNTGELFF. The CDR3 DNA is TGTGCCAGCGGCGGGCTCAACACCGGGGAGCTGTTTTTT. Full variable domain (rest looked up from reference TRBV11-2 and TRBJ2-2): EAGVAQSPRYKIIEKRQSVAFWCNPISGHATLYWYQQILGQGPKLLIQFQNNGVVDDSQLPKDRFSAERLKGVDSTLKIQPAKLEDSAVYLCASGGLNTGELFFGEGSRLTVL.

The genes are TRBV11-2 and TRBJ2-3; D may be TRBD2 (5 bases). Trimming cost V 0 bases and J 6 bases, with 10 bases left between them. CDR1 is SGHAT and CDR2 is FQNNGV in the germline V gene. This CDR3 is 14 amino acids long. For the CDR3, the DNA is TGTGCCAGCAGCTTAGACGGGAAGTGGGATACGCAGTATTTT. As protein: CASSLDGKWDTQYF.

The chain is built from TRBV19 and TRBJ1-5, with D uncertain. Germline V lookup: CDR1 LNHDA, CDR2 SQIVND (reference sequence). The V gene lost 3 bases and the J gene lost 3 bases, with 12 bases spanning the gap. CDR3 length equals 15 residues. As DNA, the CDR3 is TGTGCCAGTAGTATTTGGGCCGGATTCAATCAGCCCCAGCATTTT. This codes for CASSIWAGFNQPQHF.

This clone showed up just once. The chain has TRBV28 and TRBJ1-2, with D possibly TRBD1 on 6 matching bases. Germline V lookup: CDR1 MDHEN, CDR2 SYDVKM. The V end was cut by 3 bases, the J end by 4 bases, with 12 bases between. This CDR3 contains 14 residues. The CDR3 loop reads CASSFRQDSYGYTF. In DNA form, the CDR3 reads TGTGCCAGCAGTTTTAGACAGGACTCCTATGGCTACACCTTC.

CDR3 DNA sequence: TGTGCCAGCAGCACCAGTGCAGGCAGGCGGGGTGGCTACACCTTC. Protein product: CASSTSAGRRGGYTF. The rearrangement links TRBV9 to TRBJ1-2; D is undetermined. This CDR3 is built from 15 residues. Trimming shortened V by 4 bases and J by 7 bases, and 20 bases separated the two germline ends. CDR1 and CDR2 from the germline V gene are SGDLS and YYNGEE.

The chain uses TRBV6-6 and TRBJ2-2, with D hard to call. In germline, CDR1 is MNHNY, CDR2 SVGAGI (reference sequence). There are 13 residues in the CDR3. The V and J ends lost 8 bases and 6 bases respectively, with 13 bases between them. CDR3 residues: CASVRHQSGELFF. The DNA for the CDR3 is TGTGCCAGCGTACGTCATCAGTCCGGGGAGCTGTTTTTT.